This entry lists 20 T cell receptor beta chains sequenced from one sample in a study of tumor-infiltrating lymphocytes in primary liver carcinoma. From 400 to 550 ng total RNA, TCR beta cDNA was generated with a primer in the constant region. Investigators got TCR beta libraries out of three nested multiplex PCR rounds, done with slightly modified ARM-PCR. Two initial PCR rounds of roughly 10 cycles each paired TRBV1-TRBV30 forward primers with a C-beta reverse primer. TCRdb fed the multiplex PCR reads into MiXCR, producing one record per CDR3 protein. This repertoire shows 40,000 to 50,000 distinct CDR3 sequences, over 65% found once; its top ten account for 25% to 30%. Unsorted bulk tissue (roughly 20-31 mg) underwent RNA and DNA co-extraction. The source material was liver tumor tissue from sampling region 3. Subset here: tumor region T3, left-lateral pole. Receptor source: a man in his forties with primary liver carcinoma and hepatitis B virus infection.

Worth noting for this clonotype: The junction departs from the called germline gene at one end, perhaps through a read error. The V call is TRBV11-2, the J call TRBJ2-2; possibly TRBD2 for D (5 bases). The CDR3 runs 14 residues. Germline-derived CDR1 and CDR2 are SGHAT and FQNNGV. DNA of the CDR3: TGCGCCAGCACCTTATTAGAGGGAGCCAGGGAGCTGTTTTTT. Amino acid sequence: CASTLLEGARELFF.

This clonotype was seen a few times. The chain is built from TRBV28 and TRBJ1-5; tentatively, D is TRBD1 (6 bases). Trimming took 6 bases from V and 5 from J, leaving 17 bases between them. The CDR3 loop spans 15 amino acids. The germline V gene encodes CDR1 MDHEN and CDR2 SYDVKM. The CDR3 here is CASRGMGTNDQPQHF. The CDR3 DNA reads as TGTGCCAGCAGGGGCATGGGGACAAACGATCAGCCCCAGCATTTT.

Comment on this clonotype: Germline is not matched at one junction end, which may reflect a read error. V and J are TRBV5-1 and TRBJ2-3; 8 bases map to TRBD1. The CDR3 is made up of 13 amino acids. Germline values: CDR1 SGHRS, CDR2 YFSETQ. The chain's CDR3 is CASRQGPGDTQCF. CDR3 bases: TGCGCCAGTCGACAGGGGCCTGGAGATACGCAGTGTTTT.

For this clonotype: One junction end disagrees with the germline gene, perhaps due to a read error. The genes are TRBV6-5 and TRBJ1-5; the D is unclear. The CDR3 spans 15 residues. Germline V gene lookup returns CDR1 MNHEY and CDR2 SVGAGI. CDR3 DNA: TGTGCCAGCAGCCCGACATGGGCTCCCAATCAGCTCCAGCATTTT. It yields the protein CASSPTWAPNQLQHF.

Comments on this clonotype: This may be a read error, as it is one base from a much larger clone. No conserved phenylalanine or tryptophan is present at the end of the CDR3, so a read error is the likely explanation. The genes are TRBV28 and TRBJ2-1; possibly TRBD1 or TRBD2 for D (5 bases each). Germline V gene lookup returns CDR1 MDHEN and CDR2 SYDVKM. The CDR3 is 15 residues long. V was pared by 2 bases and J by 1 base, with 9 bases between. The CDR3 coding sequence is TGTGCCAGCAGTTTACCCGGGGCTTCCTACAATGAGCAGTTCATC. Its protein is CASSLPGASYNEQFI.

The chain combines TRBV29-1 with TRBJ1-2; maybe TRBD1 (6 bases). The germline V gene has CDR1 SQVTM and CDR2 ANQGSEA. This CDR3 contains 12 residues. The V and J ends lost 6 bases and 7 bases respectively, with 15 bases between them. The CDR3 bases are TGCAGCGTCTCGGACAGAGTCGTTGGCTACACCTTC. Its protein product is CSVSDRVVGYTF.

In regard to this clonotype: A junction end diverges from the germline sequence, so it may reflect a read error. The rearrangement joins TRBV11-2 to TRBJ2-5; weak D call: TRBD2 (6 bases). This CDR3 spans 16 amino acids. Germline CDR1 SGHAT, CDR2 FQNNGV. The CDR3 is CSSSLGSSGPGETQYF. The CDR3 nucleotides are TGTTCCAGCAGCTTAGGGAGTAGCGGTCCGGGGGAGACCCAGTATTTC.

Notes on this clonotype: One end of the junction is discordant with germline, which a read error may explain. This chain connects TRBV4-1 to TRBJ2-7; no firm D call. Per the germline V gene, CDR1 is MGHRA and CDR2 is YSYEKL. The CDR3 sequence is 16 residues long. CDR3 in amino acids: CACSQDFRGSSYEQYF. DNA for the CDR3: TGCGCCTGCAGCCAAGATTTTAGAGGAAGCTCCTACGAGCAGTACTTT.

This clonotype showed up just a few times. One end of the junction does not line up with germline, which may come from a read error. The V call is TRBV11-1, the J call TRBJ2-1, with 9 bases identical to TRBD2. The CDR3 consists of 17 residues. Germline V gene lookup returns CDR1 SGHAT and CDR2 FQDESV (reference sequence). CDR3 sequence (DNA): TGTGCCAGCAGCCTGCGATTAGCGGGAGAAGTTGACAATGGGCAGTTCTTC. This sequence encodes CASSLRLAGEVDNGQFF.

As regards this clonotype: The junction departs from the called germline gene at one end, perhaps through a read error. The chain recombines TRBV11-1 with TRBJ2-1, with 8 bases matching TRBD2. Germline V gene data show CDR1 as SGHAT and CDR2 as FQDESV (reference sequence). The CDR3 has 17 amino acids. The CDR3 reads CANSLGQAGEVDSEQFF. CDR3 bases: TGTGCCAACAGCCTGGGACAAGCGGGAGAAGTTGACAGTGAGCAGTTCTTC.

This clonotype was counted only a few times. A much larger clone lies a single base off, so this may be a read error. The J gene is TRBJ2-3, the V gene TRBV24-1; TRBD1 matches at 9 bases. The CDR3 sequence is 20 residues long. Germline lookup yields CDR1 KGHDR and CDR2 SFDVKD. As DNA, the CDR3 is TGTGTCACCAGTGCCTCATCGCCCGGGACAGGGCCCTATGAGACAGATACGCAGTATTTT. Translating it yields CVTSASSPGTGPYETDTQYF.

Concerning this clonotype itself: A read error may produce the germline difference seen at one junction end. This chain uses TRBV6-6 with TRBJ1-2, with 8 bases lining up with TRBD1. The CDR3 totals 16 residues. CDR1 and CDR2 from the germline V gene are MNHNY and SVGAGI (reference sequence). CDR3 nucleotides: TGTGCCAGTAGTTACTCGGCAGGGGGCGATAACAATGGCTACACCTTC. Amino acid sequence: CASSYSAGGDNNGYTF.

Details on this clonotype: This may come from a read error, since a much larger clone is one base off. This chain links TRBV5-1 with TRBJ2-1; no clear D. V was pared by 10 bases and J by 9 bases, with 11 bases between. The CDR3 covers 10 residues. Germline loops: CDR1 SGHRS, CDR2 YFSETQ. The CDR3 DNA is TGCGCCCTCTACCCCCGTGAGCAGTTCTTC. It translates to CALYPREQFF.

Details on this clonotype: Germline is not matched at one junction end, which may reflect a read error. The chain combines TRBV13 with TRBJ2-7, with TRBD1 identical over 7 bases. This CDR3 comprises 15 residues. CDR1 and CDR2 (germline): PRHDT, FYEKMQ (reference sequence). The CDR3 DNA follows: TGTGCCTGCAGCCTGGCAAGGGGGCATTCCTACGTGCAGTACTTC. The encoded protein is CACSLARGHSYVQYF.

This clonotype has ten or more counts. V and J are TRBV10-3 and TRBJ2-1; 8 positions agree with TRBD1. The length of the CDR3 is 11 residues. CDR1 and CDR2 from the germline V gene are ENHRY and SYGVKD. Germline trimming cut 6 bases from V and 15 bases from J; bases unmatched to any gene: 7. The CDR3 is CAISPGQETFF. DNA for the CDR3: TGTGCCATCAGCCCGGGACAGGAAACGTTCTTC.

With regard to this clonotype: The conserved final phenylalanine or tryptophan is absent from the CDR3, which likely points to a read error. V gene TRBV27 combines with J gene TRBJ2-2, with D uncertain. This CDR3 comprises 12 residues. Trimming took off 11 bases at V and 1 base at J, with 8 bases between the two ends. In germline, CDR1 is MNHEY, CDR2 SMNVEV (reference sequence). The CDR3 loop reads CAGGLNTGELFL. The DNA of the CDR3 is TGTGCCGGCGGTTTGAACACCGGGGAGCTGTTTCTT.

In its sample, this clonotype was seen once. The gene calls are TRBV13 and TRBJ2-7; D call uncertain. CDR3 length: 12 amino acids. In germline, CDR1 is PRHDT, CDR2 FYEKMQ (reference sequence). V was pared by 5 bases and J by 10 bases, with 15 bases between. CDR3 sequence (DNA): TGTGCCAGCAGCATGCTGAGGAATGAACAGTACTTC. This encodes CASSMLRNEQYF.

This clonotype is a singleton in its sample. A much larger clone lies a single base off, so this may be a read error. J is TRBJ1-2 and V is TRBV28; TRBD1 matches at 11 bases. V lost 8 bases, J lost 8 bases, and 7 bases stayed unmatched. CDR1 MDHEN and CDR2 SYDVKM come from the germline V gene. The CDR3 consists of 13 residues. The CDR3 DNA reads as TGTGCCAGCGTAAGGGACAGGGGGGGAGGCTACACCTTC. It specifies CASVRDRGGGYTF.

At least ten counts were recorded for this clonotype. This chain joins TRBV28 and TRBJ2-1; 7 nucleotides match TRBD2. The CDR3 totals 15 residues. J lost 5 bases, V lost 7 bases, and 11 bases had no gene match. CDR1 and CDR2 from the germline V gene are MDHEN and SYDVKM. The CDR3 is CASTLGAGADNEQFF. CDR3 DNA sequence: TGTGCCAGCACCCTAGGGGCGGGAGCAGACAATGAGCAGTTCTTC.

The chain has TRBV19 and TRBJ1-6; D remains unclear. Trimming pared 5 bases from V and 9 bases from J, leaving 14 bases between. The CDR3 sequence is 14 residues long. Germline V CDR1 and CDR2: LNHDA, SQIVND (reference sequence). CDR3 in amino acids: CASSADGVGSPLHF. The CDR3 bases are TGTGCCAGTAGTGCCGACGGGGTGGGTTCACCCCTCCACTTT.